The 11 T cell receptor beta chains reported below all come from one sample, sequenced in a study of blood T cell repertoires in COVID-19. Method: immunoSEQ multiplex PCR; TCRdb's copy keeps in-frame clones and lacks some. The sample holds 150,000 or so clones, just under 85% seen once. Material for sequencing was peripheral blood. The receptors originated from a woman in her thirties or forties with active or convalescent COVID-19.

This CDR3 is CASRLAGVQETQYF. The CDR3 coding sequence is TGTGCCAGCAGACTAGCGGGGGTACAAGAGACCCAGTACTTC. The J gene is TRBJ2-5, the V gene TRBV6-5, with TRBD2 matching 11 bases. The CDR3 has 14 residues. The V segment lost 6 bases and the J segment 2 bases; nucleotides outside the gene matches: 2. CDR1 is MNHEY and CDR2 is SVGAGI in the germline V gene.

CDR3: CASSLGASLGGYEQYF. The DNA for the CDR3 is TGTGCCAGCAGCTTAGGGGCTAGCTTAGGCGGATACGAGCAGTACTTC. The chain couples TRBV7-9 to TRBJ2-7; TRBD2 might be the D (5 bases). This CDR3 has 16 amino acids. Between the trimmed V and J ends, which lost 1 base and 4 bases, there was a span of 17 bases. Germline CDR1 reads SEHNR; CDR2 reads FQNEAQ (reference sequence).

The V call is TRBV6-5, the J call TRBJ1-3; possibly TRBD1 for D (5 bases). The CDR3 totals 12 residues. Germline CDR1 is MNHEY and CDR2 is SVGAGI. V was clipped by 7 bases and J by 9 bases, with 13 bases between them. CDR3 region: CASTSTGGTIYF. In nucleotides, the CDR3 is TGTGCCAGCACCTCTACGGGGGGCACCATATATTTT.

The chain is built from TRBV18 and TRBJ2-5, with 8 bases lining up with TRBD1. The CDR3 covers 15 residues. J was trimmed by 9 bases and V by 0 bases; bases with no gene match: 9. Germline V gene lookup returns CDR1 KGHSH and CDR2 LQKENI. The CDR3 region has the DNA TGTGCCAGCTCACCACCAGTTTCAGGGGGCGCCGCCCAGTACTTC. Its protein is CASSPPVSGGAAQYF.

The chain employs TRBV2 and TRBJ1-6, with 8 bases matching TRBD1. Germline values: CDR1 SNHLY, CDR2 FYNNEI. The V and J ends lost 6 bases and 5 bases, in that order; junction bases with no gene match: 9. This CDR3 is 16 amino acids long. The CDR3 sequence: CASRLDRVINNSPLHF. CDR3 coding DNA: TGTGCCAGCAGATTGGACAGGGTAATTAATAATTCACCCCTCCACTTT.

This chain joins TRBV27 and TRBJ1-4, with 9 bases matching TRBD1. V shed 0 bases and J 7 bases; nucleotides not matched to a gene: 3. Germline V lookup: CDR1 MNHEY, CDR2 SMNVEV (reference sequence). The CDR3 totals 15 residues. The CDR3 spells CASSLSGQGVEKLFF. CDR3 coding DNA: TGTGCCAGCAGTTTATCGGGACAGGGTGTTGAAAAACTGTTTTTT.

V is TRBV6-5 and J is TRBJ2-3, with D uncertain. The CDR3 totals 14 residues. V was shortened by 4 bases and J by 5 bases, with 13 bases between the two germline ends. Looked up from germline, CDR1 is MNHEY and CDR2 is SVGAGI. The CDR3 reads CASSWARALDTQYF. Written as DNA, the CDR3 is TGTGCCAGCAGTTGGGCCAGAGCATTAGATACGCAGTATTTT.

This chain joins TRBV5-6 and TRBJ1-2; 9 positions match TRBD1. Trimming cost V 7 bases and J 4 bases; bases outside gene matches: 5. The CDR3 totals 13 residues. Germline CDR1 and CDR2: SGHDT and YYEEEE. CDR3 sequence reads: CASRGTGSYGYTF. CDR3 bases: TGTGCCAGCCGTGGGACAGGGTCCTATGGCTACACCTTC.

The rearrangement uses TRBV23-1 and TRBJ1-4; maybe TRBD1 (5 bases). TRBV23-1 carries the ORF label, with uncertain function. CDR3 length: 16 residues. Trimming stripped 0 bases from V and 6 bases from J, with 14 bases between. This CDR3 is CASSQSAVSGYEKLFF. The CDR3 DNA follows: TGCGCCAGCAGTCAATCAGCAGTATCAGGGTATGAAAAACTGTTTTTT.

The V gene is TRBV27, the J gene TRBJ1-2; possible D gene TRBD1, 6 bases. Germline assignment: CDR1 MNHEY and CDR2 SMNVEV (reference sequence). The CDR3 has 19 residues. V was trimmed by 3 bases and J by 6 bases, leaving 29 bases between them. The CDR3, as DNA: TGTGCCAGCAGTTTTCGAGGCGAGGGTTTCTCGACAGGAGATGATGGCTACACCTTC. Protein product: CASSFRGEGFSTGDDGYTF.

V and J are TRBV19 and TRBJ1-3; 10 bases agree with TRBD1. Germline V gene lookup returns CDR1 LNHDA and CDR2 SQIVND (reference sequence). This CDR3 has 13 residues. V shed 3 bases and J 7 bases; nucleotides not matched to a gene: 0. DNA for the CDR3: TGTGCCAGTAGTATGGACAGGGGGAACACCATATATTTT. Translated, it gives CASSMDRGNTIYF.